This T cell receptor beta chain was obtained from a study of cytomegalovirus exposure and HLA in healthy donors. Study details: Researchers previously reported finding fewer than 140 million unique TCR beta sequences from around 200 million T cells.

The primer mix had 60 Vbeta and 13 Jbeta primers. The assay was immunoSEQ multiplex PCR, and TCRdb's table has in-frame clones only and misses some. The sample records 100,000 or so clones, about 80% being singletons. This clone was seen only a few times. This CDR3 comprises 15 residues. Germline V lookup: CDR1 MDHEN, CDR2 SYDVKM. V was trimmed by 2 bases and J by 9 bases, leaving 14 bases between them. The genes are TRBV28 and TRBJ1-6; the D is unclear. This receptor was obtained from a female donor in good health and CMV-seropositive. The source material was PBMCs. CDR3 sequence reads: CASSLPGVVFSPLHF. Written as DNA, the CDR3 is TGTGCCAGCAGTTTACCGGGTGTGGTATTTTCACCCCTCCACTTT.